These 24 T cell receptor beta chains were sequenced from one sample in a study of cytomegalovirus exposure and HLA in healthy donors (TCRdb year 2017). Libraries were prepared through the immunoSEQ multiplex PCR assay. A mixture of 60 forward primers for TCR Vbeta segments and 13 reverse primers for TCR Jbeta segments was used in the multiplex PCR. TCRdb re-hosts the immuneACCESS table, in-frame sequences only. Its copies lack some clones; in the studies checked, an unresolved V gene accounts for under half of them, and the cause for the rest is not known. The table for this sample lists 170,000 or so clones; roughly 82% of them were counted only once. Of the sample, under 0.6% is held by the ten largest clones. The specimen sequenced was PBMCs. These TCRs come from a woman in her forties or fifties in good health and CMV-seronegative.

V and J are TRBV27 and TRBJ2-4; 8 positions agree with TRBD1. The ends lost 6 bases at V and 5 bases at J; junction bases unmatched: 3. The CDR3 has 13 amino acids. Germline V gives CDR1 MNHEY, CDR2 SMNVEV (reference sequence). CDR3 sequence: CASRGTGENIQYF. The DNA of the CDR3 is TGTGCCAGCAGGGGGACAGGAGAAAACATTCAGTACTTC.

The CDR3 here is CASSLVGQGNYEQYF. CDR3 DNA sequence: TGTGCCAGCAGCTTAGTGGGACAGGGAAACTACGAGCAGTACTTC. The rearrangement links TRBV7-2 to TRBJ2-7, with TRBD1 matching 9 bases. Germline V gene lookup returns CDR1 SGHTA and CDR2 FQGNSA. V was pared by 1 base and J by 3 bases, with 4 bases of the junction left unmatched. The CDR3 length is 15 residues.

This chain connects TRBV11-3 to TRBJ2-1; 10 positions agree with TRBD2. With V trimmed by 4 bases and J by 3 bases, 3 bases remained unmatched. In germline, CDR1 is SGHNT, CDR2 YENEEA. This CDR3 is built from 15 residues. This CDR3 is CASSYSGGGYNEQFF. The CDR3 DNA is TGTGCCAGCAGCTACAGCGGGGGGGGCTACAATGAGCAGTTCTTC.

This clone was picked up a small number of times. The rearrangement uses TRBV5-1 and TRBJ1-5, with no clear D. CDR1 is SGHRS and CDR2 is YFSETQ in the germline V gene. This CDR3 is 13 amino acids long. V lost 9 bases and J lost 1, with 11 bases in between. CDR3 DNA: TGCGCCACCGCGGAGAGGAGCAATCAGCCCCAGCATTTT. Protein sequence: CATAERSNQPQHF.

This chain joins TRBV12-2 and TRBJ1-2. TRBV12-2 is classified as a pseudogene. The CDR3 runs 13 residues. The CDR3 loop reads CASRLRRVRGYTF. The CDR3 nucleotides are TGTGCAAGTCGCTTAAGGAGGGTTCGTGGCTACACCTTC.

The rearrangement uses TRBV19 and TRBJ2-7, with 9 bases identical to TRBD2. The CDR3 sequence is 15 residues long. Germline CDR1 and CDR2: LNHDA and SQIVND (reference sequence). V was clipped by 7 bases and J by 4 bases; unmatched bases: 11. CDR3 sequence reads: CASTPDGSGSYEQYF. The CDR3 DNA reads as TGTGCCAGTACCCCGGATGGTAGCGGGAGTTACGAGCAGTACTTC.

Regarding this clone: A junction boundary mismatches the germline segment, possibly from a read error. Other DNA sequences of this sample code for an identical CDR3. The chain links TRBV5-6 to TRBJ1-4; 7 positions match TRBD1. This CDR3 comprises 13 residues. Germline V lookup: CDR1 SGHDT, CDR2 YYEEEE. The CDR3 here is CASSFDRAEKLFF. As DNA, the CDR3 is TGCGCCAGCAGCTTTGACAGGGCTGAAAAACTGTTTTTT.

This clone turned up a few times. The chain recombines TRBV5-8 with TRBJ2-1; 7 positions match TRBD1. The CDR3 runs to 15 residues. Germline V gene lookup returns CDR1 SGHTS and CDR2 YDEGEE. V dropped 4 bases and J dropped 0; count of bases not matched to a gene: 4. CDR3 sequence reads: CASSGRTGSYNEQFF. The DNA for the CDR3 is TGTGCCAGCAGCGGAAGGACAGGCTCCTACAATGAGCAGTTCTTC.

The chain couples TRBV9 to TRBJ2-1; 10 nucleotides match TRBD2. CDR1 and CDR2 from the germline V gene are SGDLS and YYNGEE. The CDR3 is 16 amino acids. The V segment lost 3 bases and the J segment 0 bases; nucleotides outside the gene matches: 3. The CDR3: CASSGRLAGSYNEQFF. DNA for the CDR3: TGTGCCAGCAGCGGGAGACTAGCGGGCTCCTACAATGAGCAGTTCTTC.

This clone was seen more than once but under ten times. This chain links TRBV11-3 with TRBJ2-3, with a possible D match to TRBD1 (6 bases). V lost 5 bases, J lost 1 base, and 7 bases lay in between. Germline loops: CDR1 SGHNT, CDR2 YENEEA. CDR3 length equals 13 residues. DNA of the CDR3: TGTGCCAGCAGCCACAGGGGCACAGATACGCAGTATTTT. Its translation: CASSHRGTDTQYF.

The rearrangement joins TRBV6-5 to TRBJ1-1; tentative D call: TRBD1 (6 bases). The germline CDR1 and CDR2 sequences are MNHEY and SVGAGI. Trimming pared 0 bases from V and 9 bases from J, leaving 11 bases between. The CDR3 spans 13 residues. CDR3 DNA sequence: TGTGCCAGCAGTTACTCGCAAGGACAGAAAGCTTTCTTT. Translating it yields CASSYSQGQKAFF.

This chain uses TRBV10-3 with TRBJ2-3; possible D gene TRBD2, 5 bases. Trimming left V 6 bases short and J 2 bases short, with 12 bases between. The CDR3 loop spans 14 amino acids. Germline assignment: CDR1 ENHRY and CDR2 SYGVKD. The CDR3 sequence is CAISPGIFTDTQYF. The DNA for the CDR3 is TGTGCCATCAGCCCCGGGATCTTCACAGATACGCAGTATTTT.

The chain combines TRBV29-1 with TRBJ2-1; 7 bases are shared with TRBD1. J was trimmed by 4 bases and V by 7 bases; bases with no gene match: 7. Germline lookup yields CDR1 SQVTM and CDR2 ANQGSEA. The CDR3 spans 13 residues. The DNA of the CDR3 is TGCAGCGGGGACAGCCAATCTTACAATGAGCAGTTCTTC. Protein: CSGDSQSYNEQFF.

This clone was seen only a few times. V is TRBV9 and J is TRBJ2-2; TRBD2 matches 9 bases. Germline V gene data show CDR1 as SGDLS and CDR2 as YYNGEE. V was clipped by 2 bases and J by 7 bases; unmatched bases: 9. This CDR3 spans 16 amino acids. The CDR3 coding sequence is TGTGCCAGCAGCGTGGGGTTAGCGGGAGATTTCGGGGAGCTGTTTTTT. It codes for CASSVGLAGDFGELFF. Looking up the rest from reference TRBV9 and TRBJ2-2 gives the full variable domain: DSGVTQTPKHLITATGQRVTLRCSPRSGDLSVYWYQQSLDQGLQFLIQYYNGEERAKGNILERFSAQQFPDLHSELNLSSLELGDSALYFCASSVGLAGDFGELFFGEGSRLTVL.

The chain has TRBV11-3 and TRBJ2-2; 9 nucleotides align to TRBD2. With V trimmed by 5 bases and J by 5 bases, 6 bases remained unmatched. CDR3 length: 15 residues. Germline V gene sequence: CDR1 SGHNT, CDR2 YENEEA. The DNA of the CDR3 is TGTGCCAGCAGCCCCGCGGCGGGAGGGACCGGGGAGCTGTTTTTT. It yields the protein CASSPAAGGTGELFF.

This chain connects TRBV27 to TRBJ2-1, with 8 bases matching TRBD1. CDR3 length: 16 amino acids. Germline CDR1 and CDR2: MNHEY and SMNVEV (reference sequence). J gave up 0 bases and V 7 bases, and 8 bases lay outside the gene matches. The CDR3 DNA reads TGTGCCAGCAATGGGGACAGGTGGGCCTCCTACAATGAGCAGTTCTTC. Translated: CASNGDRWASYNEQFF.

V and J are TRBV7-2 and TRBJ2-7; 7 bases line up with TRBD2. The length of the CDR3 is 17 residues. CDR1 SGHTA and CDR2 FQGNSA come from the germline V gene. The J segment lost 1 base and the V segment lost 4 bases, leaving 13 bases of the junction unmatched. The CDR3 region has the DNA TGTGCCAGCAGCTATCCCCCGGTGGCTAGCGGTTCCTACGAGCAGTACTTC. This gives the protein CASSYPPVASGSYEQYF.

This clone was seen only once. The chain joins TRBV19 to TRBJ2-7, with 9 positions matching TRBD1. CDR1 is LNHDA, CDR2 SQIVND, per germline (reference sequence). J was trimmed by 3 bases and V by 4 bases; bases with no gene match: 4. This CDR3 spans 14 amino acids. CDR3 amino acids: CASSKDRGGYEQYF. The CDR3 nucleotides read TGTGCCAGTAGTAAGGACAGGGGAGGCTACGAGCAGTACTTC.

The gene calls are TRBV28 and TRBJ1-5; 7 nucleotides align to TRBD1. The CDR3 is 15 residues long. With V trimmed by 4 bases and J by 4 bases, 7 bases remained unmatched. The V gene's germline CDR1 is MDHEN and CDR2 SYDVKM. The CDR3 is CASSSGTARNQPQHF. CDR3 bases: TGTGCCAGCAGTTCCGGGACAGCTCGTAATCAGCCCCAGCATTTT.

This clone was observed a handful of times. The chain recombines TRBV5-4 with TRBJ1-2; possible D gene TRBD1, 6 bases. V was trimmed by 2 bases and J by 0 bases, leaving 14 bases between them. The germline gives CDR1 SGHNT, CDR2 YYREEE (reference sequence). The CDR3 has 16 residues. The CDR3 protein is CASSFPGASANYGYTF. In DNA form, the CDR3 reads TGTGCCAGCAGCTTCCCAGGGGCCTCAGCTAACTATGGCTACACCTTC. The whole variable domain, filled in from reference TRBV5-4 and TRBJ1-2, reads ETGVTQSPTHLIKTRGQQVTLRCSSQSGHNTVSWYQQALGQGPQFIFQYYREEENGRGNFPPRFSGLQFPNYSSELNVNALELDDSALYLCASSFPGASANYGYTFGSGTRLTVV.

This rearrangement joins TRBV10-3 to TRBJ2-4; 8 bases line up with TRBD2. CDR1 and CDR2 (germline): ENHRY, SYGVKD. J lost 0 bases, V lost 2 bases, and 12 bases had no gene match. This CDR3 is 19 amino acids long. This CDR3 is CAISEIDMAGGLAKNIQYF. DNA for the CDR3: TGTGCCATCAGTGAGATCGATATGGCGGGGGGACTAGCCAAAAACATTCAGTACTTC.

The chain links TRBV13 to TRBJ2-1, with TRBD2 matching over 14 bases. Trimming cost V 2 bases and J 0 bases; bases outside gene matches: 9. Germline V gene lookup returns CDR1 PRHDT and CDR2 FYEKMQ (reference sequence). This CDR3 is built from 20 residues. This CDR3 reads CASSLNPWTSGGTSYNEQFF. In DNA, the CDR3 is TGTGCCAGCAGCTTAAACCCTTGGACTAGCGGGGGGACCTCCTACAATGAGCAGTTCTTC.

The gene calls are TRBV5-1 and TRBJ1-2; the match to TRBD1 covers 12 bases. Germline trimming cut 0 bases from V and 6 bases from J; bases unmatched to any gene: 6. From germline, CDR1 is SGHRS and CDR2 YFSETQ. The CDR3 runs to 16 residues. The CDR3: CASSLETGTGGDGYTF. CDR3 nucleotides: TGCGCCAGCAGCTTGGAAACCGGGACAGGGGGCGATGGCTACACCTTC.

This chain connects TRBV11-1 to TRBJ2-3; a possible D gene is TRBD2 (6 bases). The CDR3 spans 14 residues. V lost 5 bases to trimming and J lost 1 base, with 10 bases between them. CDR1 SGHAT and CDR2 FQDESV come from the germline V gene (reference sequence). For the CDR3, the DNA is TGTGCCAGCAGCCGCGGAGGGGGCACAGATACGCAGTATTTT. Translation gives CASSRGGGTDTQYF.